The source of this T cell receptor (beta chain) is a study of blood T cell repertoires in COVID-19. Study as a whole: Sites across the United States, Italy and Spain contributed samples from acute and convalescent COVID-19. T cells, B-cell-depleted T cells, or PBMCs supplied cDNA or gDNA.

The V end was cut by 3 bases, the J end by 2 bases, with 14 bases between. The germline gives CDR1 LGHDT, CDR2 YNNKEL (reference sequence). There are 16 residues in the CDR3. This clone has a single count. Original methodology: For nucleated cells, counts were estimated from reference gene primer amplification. Here immunoSEQ multiplex PCR was the method, and the copy in TCRdb shows in-frame clones only, minus some. V and J calls and clone size are as listed in that table; D and trimming were resolved from the DNA. The sample lists roughly 230,000 clones, roughly 84% seen once, with approximately 4% in the top ten.

The receptor's source is a woman older than 75 with acute or convalescent COVID-19. Sequenced: peripheral blood. The V gene is TRBV3-1 (or the pseudogene TRBV3-2), the J gene TRBJ1-3, with a possible D match to TRBD1 (6 bases). CDR3 coding DNA: TGTGCCAGCAGCCACGAATTCAGGGGTACTGGAAACACCATATATTTT. It specifies CASSHEFRGTGNTIYF.